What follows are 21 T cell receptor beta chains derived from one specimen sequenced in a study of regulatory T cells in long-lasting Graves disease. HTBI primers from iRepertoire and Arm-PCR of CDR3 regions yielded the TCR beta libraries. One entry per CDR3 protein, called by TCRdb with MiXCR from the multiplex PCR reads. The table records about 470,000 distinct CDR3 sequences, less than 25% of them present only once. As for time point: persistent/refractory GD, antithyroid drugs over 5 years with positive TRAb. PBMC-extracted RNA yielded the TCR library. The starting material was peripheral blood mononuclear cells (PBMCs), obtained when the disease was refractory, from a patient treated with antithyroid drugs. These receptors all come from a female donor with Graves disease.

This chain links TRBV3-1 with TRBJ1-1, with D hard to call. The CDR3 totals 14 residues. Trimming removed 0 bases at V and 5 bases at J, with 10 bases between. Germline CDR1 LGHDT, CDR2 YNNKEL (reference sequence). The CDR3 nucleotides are TGTGCCAGCAGCCAAGATCTTGGGCGAACTGAAGCTTTCTTT. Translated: CASSQDLGRTEAFF.

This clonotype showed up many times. The DNA for the CDR3 is TGTGCCAGCAGGGTCAGGTCCCCGGCCTACGAGCAGTACTTC. It yields the protein CASRVRSPAYEQYF. The chain recombines TRBV2 with TRBJ2-7; the D is unclear. The germline gives CDR1 SNHLY, CDR2 FYNNEI. Trimming stripped 6 bases from V and 2 bases from J, with 14 bases between. The CDR3 has 14 residues.

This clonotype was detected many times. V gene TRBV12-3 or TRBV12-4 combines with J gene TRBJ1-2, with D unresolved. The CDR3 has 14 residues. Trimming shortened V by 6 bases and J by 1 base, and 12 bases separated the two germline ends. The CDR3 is CASSYSGGNYGYTF. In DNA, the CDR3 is TGTGCCAGCAGCTACTCGGGTGGTAACTATGGCTACACCTTC.

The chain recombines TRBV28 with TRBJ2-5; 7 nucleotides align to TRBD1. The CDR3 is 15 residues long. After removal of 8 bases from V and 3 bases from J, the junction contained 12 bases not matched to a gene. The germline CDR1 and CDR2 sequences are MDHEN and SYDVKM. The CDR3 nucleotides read TGTGCCAGCTCAACGGGAACAGGGGCTAAAGAGACCCAGTACTTC. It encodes CASSTGTGAKETQYF.

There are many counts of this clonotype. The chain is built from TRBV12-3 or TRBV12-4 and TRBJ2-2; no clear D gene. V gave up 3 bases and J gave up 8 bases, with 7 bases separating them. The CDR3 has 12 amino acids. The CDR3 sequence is CASSLLGGELFF. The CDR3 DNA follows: TGTGCCAGCAGTTTGTTGGGAGGGGAGCTGTTTTTT.

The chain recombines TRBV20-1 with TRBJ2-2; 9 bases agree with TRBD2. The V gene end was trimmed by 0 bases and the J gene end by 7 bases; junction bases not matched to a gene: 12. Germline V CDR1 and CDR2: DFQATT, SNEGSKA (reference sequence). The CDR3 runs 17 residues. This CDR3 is CSARDRPSGIVGGELFF. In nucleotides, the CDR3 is TGCAGTGCTAGAGATCGCCCTAGCGGGATAGTCGGCGGGGAGCTGTTTTTT.

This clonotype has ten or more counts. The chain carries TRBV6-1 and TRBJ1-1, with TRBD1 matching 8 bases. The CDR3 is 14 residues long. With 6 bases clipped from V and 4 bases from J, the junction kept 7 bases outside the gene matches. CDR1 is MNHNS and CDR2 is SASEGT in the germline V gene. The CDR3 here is CASSALTGATEAFF. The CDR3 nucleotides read TGTGCCAGCAGCGCATTGACAGGGGCCACTGAAGCTTTCTTT.

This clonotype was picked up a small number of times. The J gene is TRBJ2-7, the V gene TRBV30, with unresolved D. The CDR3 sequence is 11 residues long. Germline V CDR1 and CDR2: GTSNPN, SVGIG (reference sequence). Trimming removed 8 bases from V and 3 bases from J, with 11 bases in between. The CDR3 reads CAGKTRYEQYF. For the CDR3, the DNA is TGTGCCGGAAAAACACGCTACGAGCAGTACTTC.

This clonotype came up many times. CDR3 bases: TGCAGTGCTAGAGGCACTAGCGGCAATGCGCCCCAAGAGACCCAGTACTTC. It translates to CSARGTSGNAPQETQYF. V and J are TRBV20-1 and TRBJ2-5; TRBD2 matches 8 bases. V shed 1 base, J shed 1 base, and the junction held 11 bases outside the gene matches. The CDR3 covers 17 residues. CDR1 and CDR2 (germline): DFQATT, SNEGSKA (reference sequence).

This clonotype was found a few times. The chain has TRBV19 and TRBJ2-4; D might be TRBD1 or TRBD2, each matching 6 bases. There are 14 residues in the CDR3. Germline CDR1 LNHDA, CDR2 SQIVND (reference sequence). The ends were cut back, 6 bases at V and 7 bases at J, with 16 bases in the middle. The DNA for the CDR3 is TGTGCCAGTAGGACCACCATAGGGGGGAACATTCAGTACTTC. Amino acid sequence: CASRTTIGGNIQYF.

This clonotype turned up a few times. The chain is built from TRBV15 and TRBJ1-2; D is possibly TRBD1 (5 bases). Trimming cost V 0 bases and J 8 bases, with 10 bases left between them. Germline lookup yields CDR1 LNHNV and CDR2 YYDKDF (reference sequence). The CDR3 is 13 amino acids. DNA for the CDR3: TGTGCCACCAGCAGAGATGACAGCTTCGGCTACACCTTC. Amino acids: CATSRDDSFGYTF.

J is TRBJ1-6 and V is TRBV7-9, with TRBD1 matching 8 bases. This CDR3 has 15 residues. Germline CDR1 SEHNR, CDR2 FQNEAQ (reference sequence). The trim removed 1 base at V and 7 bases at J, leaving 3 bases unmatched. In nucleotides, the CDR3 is TGTGCCAGCAGCTTAGGGACAGGGTCGAATTCACCCCTCCACTTT. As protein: CASSLGTGSNSPLHF.

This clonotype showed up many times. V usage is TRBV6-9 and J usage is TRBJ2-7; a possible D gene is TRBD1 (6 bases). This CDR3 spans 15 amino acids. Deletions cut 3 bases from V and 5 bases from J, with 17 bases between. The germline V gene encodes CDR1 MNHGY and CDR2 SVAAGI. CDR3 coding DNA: TGTGCCAGCAGTTACCGATCGACAGGAGGTGACGAGCAGTACTTC. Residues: CASSYRSTGGDEQYF.

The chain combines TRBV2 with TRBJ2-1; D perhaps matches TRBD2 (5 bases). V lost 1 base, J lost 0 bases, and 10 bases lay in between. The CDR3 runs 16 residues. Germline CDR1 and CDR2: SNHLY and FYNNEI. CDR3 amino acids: CASSEDGGYSYNEQFF. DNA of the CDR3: TGTGCCAGCAGTGAAGATGGCGGGTACTCCTACAATGAGCAGTTCTTC.

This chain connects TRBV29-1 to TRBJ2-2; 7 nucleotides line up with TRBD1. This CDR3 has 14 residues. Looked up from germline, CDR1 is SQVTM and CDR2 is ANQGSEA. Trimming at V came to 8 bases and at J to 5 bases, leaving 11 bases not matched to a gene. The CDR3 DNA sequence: TGCAGCATTCTTAGGGGGCGCCGGACCGGGGAGCTGTTTTTT. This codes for CSILRGRRTGELFF.

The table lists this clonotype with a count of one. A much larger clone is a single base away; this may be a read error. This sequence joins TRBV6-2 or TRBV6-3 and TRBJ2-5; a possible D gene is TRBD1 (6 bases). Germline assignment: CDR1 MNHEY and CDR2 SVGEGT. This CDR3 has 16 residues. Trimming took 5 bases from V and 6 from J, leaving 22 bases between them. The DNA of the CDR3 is TGTGCCAGCAGTCCACGAAGTGGGGACATTTCGCAGACCCAGTACTTC. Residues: CASSPRSGDISQTQYF.

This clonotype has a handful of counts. CDR3 sequence (DNA): TGTGCCTGGAGAGCTGGATATGGCTACACCTTC. It yields the protein CAWRAGYGYTF. The chain recombines TRBV30 with TRBJ1-2; D not certain. The V and J ends lost 3 bases and 5 bases respectively, with 7 bases between them. Germline V gene sequence: CDR1 GTSNPN, CDR2 SVGIG (reference sequence). This CDR3 region has 11 residues.

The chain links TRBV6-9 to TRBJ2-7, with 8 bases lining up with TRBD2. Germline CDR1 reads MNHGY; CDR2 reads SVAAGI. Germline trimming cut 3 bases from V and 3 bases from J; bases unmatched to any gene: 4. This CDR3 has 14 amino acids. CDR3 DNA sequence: TGTGCCAGCAGTTACGGAGCGGGGGTCTACGAGCAGTACTTC. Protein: CASSYGAGVYEQYF.

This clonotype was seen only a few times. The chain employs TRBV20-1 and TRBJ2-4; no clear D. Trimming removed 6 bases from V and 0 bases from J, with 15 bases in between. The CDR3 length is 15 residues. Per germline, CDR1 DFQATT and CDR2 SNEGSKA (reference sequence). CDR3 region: CSAVVRQLAKNIQYF. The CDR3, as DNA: TGCAGTGCCGTGGTTAGACAACTAGCCAAAAACATTCAGTACTTC.

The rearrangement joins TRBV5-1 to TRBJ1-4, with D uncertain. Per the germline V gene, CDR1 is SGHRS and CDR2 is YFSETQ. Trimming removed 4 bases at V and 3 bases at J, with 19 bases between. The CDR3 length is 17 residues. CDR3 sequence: CASSGGLGWAANEKLFF. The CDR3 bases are TGCGCCAGCAGCGGAGGACTGGGATGGGCGGCTAATGAAAAACTGTTTTTT.

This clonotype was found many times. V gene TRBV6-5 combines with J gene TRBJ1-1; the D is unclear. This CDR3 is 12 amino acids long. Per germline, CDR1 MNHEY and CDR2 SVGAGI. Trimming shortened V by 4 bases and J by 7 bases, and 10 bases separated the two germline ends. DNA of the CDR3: TGTGCCAGCAGTTCCGAGACCGGTGAAGCTTTCTTT. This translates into CASSSETGEAFF.